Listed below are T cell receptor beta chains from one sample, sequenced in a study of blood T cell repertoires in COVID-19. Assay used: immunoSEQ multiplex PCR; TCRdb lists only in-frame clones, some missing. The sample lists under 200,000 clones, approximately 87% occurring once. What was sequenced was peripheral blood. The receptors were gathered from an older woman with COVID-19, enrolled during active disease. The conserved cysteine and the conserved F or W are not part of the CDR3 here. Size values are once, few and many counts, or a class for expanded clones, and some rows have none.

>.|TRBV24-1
ATQVGGGVADTQY
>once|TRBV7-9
ASSRDRAYEQY
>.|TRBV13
ASSSVSPSPGNEQF
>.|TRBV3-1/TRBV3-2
ASSQGLAGVSYEQY
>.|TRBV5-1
ASSLGLAGAASTDTQY
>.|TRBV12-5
ASGLQKFTYEQY
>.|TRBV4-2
ASSQDARTAGAKNIQY
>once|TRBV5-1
ASSSYRGVGDTQY
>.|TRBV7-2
ASSLSQPSYEQY
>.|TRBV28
ASSLGGRTGGSPLH
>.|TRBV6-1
ASSEALYSGANVLT
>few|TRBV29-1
SVVTQGNTIY
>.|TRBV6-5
ASQRPDQPQH
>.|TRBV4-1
ASSQEEGGQGWGNEQF
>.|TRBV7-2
ASSFGLATYNEQF
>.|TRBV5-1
ASSPTAIVQGSNQPQH
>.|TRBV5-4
ASSPTGGQYNEQF
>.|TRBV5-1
ASSPGQGRDIQY
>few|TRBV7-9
ASSSFRGRNEQF
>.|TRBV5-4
ASSSSLTGVGNTIY
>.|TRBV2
ASNWAEDNEQF
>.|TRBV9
ASSTRRGSGNTIY
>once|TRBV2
ASQEVAGYQETQY
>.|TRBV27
ASSSHAILGTEAF
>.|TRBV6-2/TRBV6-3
ASSRQGEVTEAF
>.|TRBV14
ASSQLQGNEAF
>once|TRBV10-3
AIRGQEIPGELF
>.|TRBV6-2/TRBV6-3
ASSYSRQGRNTEAF
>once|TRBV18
ASSSGQGSGNYEQY
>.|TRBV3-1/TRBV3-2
ASSRSVSEAF
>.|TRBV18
ASSPYAGETQY
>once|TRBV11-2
ASSVGTSADTQY
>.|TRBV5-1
ASSSTSNTGELF
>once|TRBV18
ASSSGQVNTGELF
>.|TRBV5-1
ASSRTGEGGTEAF
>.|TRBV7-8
ASSLGTGFGEKLF
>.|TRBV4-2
ASSQHRSSYNSPLH
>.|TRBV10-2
ASSESGTGGFLYEKLF
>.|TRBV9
ASSVAPGQGIILGGYT
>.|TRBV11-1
ASSLGGPSVETQY
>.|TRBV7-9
ASRETGVEKLF
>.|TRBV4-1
ASSQESGNRGREKLF
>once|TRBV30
ASARDYGYT
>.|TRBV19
ASSVSRGSNEQF
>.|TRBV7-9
ASSKGHYEQY
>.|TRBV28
ASSVGPLDIQY
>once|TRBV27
ASSLVSVSGMVETQY
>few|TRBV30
AWSVAGPGGDQPQH
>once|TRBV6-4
ASSDSRLLLAKNIQY
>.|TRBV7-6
ASSWTSGTQETQY
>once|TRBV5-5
ASSHPTGGDYEQY
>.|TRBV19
ASSMTRDRVETQY
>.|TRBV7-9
ASSPPGTNTEAF
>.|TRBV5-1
ASSLAGIDQPQH
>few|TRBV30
AWRGDSSGANVLT